The 32 T cell receptor beta chains presented below share a single source sample, sequenced in a study of T cell responses to AZD1222 COVID-19 vaccine. Generated by immunoSEQ multiplex PCR, the TCRdb table keeps only in-frame clones and is missing some. The sample has more than 110,000 clones, 80% to 95% seen once. The specimen comprised peripheral blood, sampled 28 days after the second AZD1222 dose. Receptor source: an adult who received the AZD1222 COVID-19 vaccine.

V and J are TRBV19 and TRBJ2-7; D may be TRBD2 (5 bases). The CDR3 length is 15 residues. Trimming removed 4 bases from V and 0 bases from J, with 13 bases in between. CDR1 and CDR2 (germline): LNHDA, SQIVND (reference sequence). For the CDR3, the DNA is TGTGCCAGTAGTACTGGGAGCGGCCCCTCCTACGAGCAGTACTTC. Protein: CASSTGSGPSYEQYF.

V usage is TRBV28 and J usage is TRBJ1-1; 10 positions match TRBD1. V dropped 6 bases and J dropped 5; count of bases not matched to a gene: 12. Looked up from germline, CDR1 is MDHEN and CDR2 is SYDVKM. The CDR3 covers 16 residues. The CDR3: CASSFLATGGRTEAFF. The CDR3 DNA reads as TGTGCCAGCAGCTTCCTCGCGACAGGGGGCCGGACTGAAGCTTTCTTT.

The chain is built from TRBV6-5 and TRBJ1-1, with D tentatively TRBD1 (5 bases). Trimming stripped 6 bases from V and 1 base from J, with 9 bases between. Germline V lookup: CDR1 MNHEY, CDR2 SVGAGI. CDR3 length: 13 residues. The CDR3 coding sequence is TGTGCCAGCAGGAACCAGGGGAACACTGAAGCTTTCTTT. Its translation is CASRNQGNTEAFF.

The V gene is TRBV2, the J gene TRBJ2-2; D may be TRBD1 (6 bases). CDR3 length equals 13 residues. Germline CDR1 SNHLY, CDR2 FYNNEI. V was trimmed by 6 bases and J by 5 bases, leaving 10 bases between them. The CDR3 nucleotides read TGTGCCAGCAGCCGGACAGTAACCGGGGAGCTGTTTTTT. Translation gives CASSRTVTGELFF.

The chain combines TRBV6-6 with TRBJ1-5; D remains unclear. This CDR3 is 13 amino acids long. Germline lookup yields CDR1 MNHNY and CDR2 SVGAGI (reference sequence). V gave up 2 bases and J gave up 3 bases, with 5 bases separating them. In DNA form, the CDR3 reads TGTGCCAGCAGTTACGCAACCAATCAGCCCCAGCATTTT. It yields the protein CASSYATNQPQHF.

The chain uses TRBV7-9 and TRBJ2-7; TRBD1 matches at 8 bases. Germline-derived CDR1 and CDR2 are SEHNR and FQNEAQ (reference sequence). Unmatched junction bases numbered 7, after V lost 1 base and J lost 5 bases. This CDR3 has 15 residues. CDR3 in DNA: TGTGCCAGCAGCTTAGACGGCCAGGGGGCAGACGAGCAGTACTTC. Translating gives CASSLDGQGADEQYF.

The chain recombines TRBV29-1 with TRBJ2-5; possible D gene TRBD1, 5 bases. V lost 1 base and J 8 bases, leaving 8 bases between the germline ends. Per the germline V gene, CDR1 is SQVTM and CDR2 is ANQGSEA. The CDR3 extends over 11 amino acids. Here the CDR3 reads CSVEGTRTQYF. DNA of the CDR3: TGCAGCGTTGAAGGGACACGCACCCAGTACTTC.

The chain links TRBV7-9 to TRBJ2-3; D is undetermined. Germline V CDR1 and CDR2: SEHNR, FQNEAQ (reference sequence). Trimming removed 0 bases at V and 2 bases at J, with 6 bases between. There are 14 residues in the CDR3. DNA of the CDR3: TGTGCCAGCAGCTTAGCGGCATTCACAGATACGCAGTATTTT. It codes for CASSLAAFTDTQYF.

V gene TRBV19 combines with J gene TRBJ2-3, with D tentatively TRBD1 or TRBD2 (5 bases each). Germline lookup yields CDR1 LNHDA and CDR2 SQIVND (reference sequence). The CDR3 spans 15 residues. V lost 1 base and J 2 bases, leaving 10 bases between the germline ends. CDR3 coding DNA: TGTGCCAGTAGTATAGCGAGAGGGGACACAGATACGCAGTATTTT. Amino acid sequence: CASSIARGDTDTQYF.

The CDR3 here is CASSLATGILAGVKGWELFF. The DNA of the CDR3 is TGTGCCAGCAGCTTAGCTACTGGCATCCTAGCGGGAGTTAAGGGCTGGGAGCTGTTTTTT. The chain combines TRBV7-2 with TRBJ2-2; 10 bases map to TRBD2. The CDR3 runs to 20 residues. The germline CDR1 and CDR2 sequences are SGHTA and FQGNSA. The trim removed 0 bases at V and 9 bases at J, leaving 19 bases unmatched.

The CDR3 nucleotides are TGTGCCAGCAAGGCCGGAAAACCGGGGAGGAACACTGAAGCTTTCTTT. Translated, it gives CASKAGKPGRNTEAFF. The chain links TRBV5-8 to TRBJ1-1; the D is unclear. The V gene's germline CDR1 is SGHTS and CDR2 YDEGEE. Deletions cut 6 bases from V and 1 base from J, with 19 bases between. The CDR3 length is 16 residues.

This clone occurred a few times. Other DNA sequences of this sample code for an identical CDR3. The chain carries TRBV10-3 and TRBJ2-7; unclear D gene. CDR3 length: 12 residues. Germline V gives CDR1 ENHRY, CDR2 SYGVKD. V lost 3 bases to trimming and J lost 0 bases, with 3 bases between them. CDR3 residues: CAISDSSYEQYF. CDR3 DNA sequence: TGTGCCATCAGTGATAGCTCCTACGAGCAGTACTTC.

The J gene is TRBJ1-1, the V gene TRBV5-3; D is unclear. TRBV5-3 carries the ORF label, with uncertain function. V lost 4 bases and J 1 base, leaving 8 bases between the germline ends. The length of the CDR3 is 13 residues. CDR3 bases: TGTGCCAGAAGCCCGGCCGCGAACACTGAAGCTTTCTTT. Its protein is CARSPAANTEAFF.

The chain uses TRBV7-9 and TRBJ1-1; perhaps TRBD1 as D (5 bases). The CDR3 contains 13 residues. Trimming took off 6 bases at V and 1 base at J, with 9 bases between the two ends. Germline lookup yields CDR1 SEHNR and CDR2 FQNEAQ (reference sequence). In DNA form, the CDR3 reads TGTGCCAGCAGTTCACAGGAGAACACTGAAGCTTTCTTT. Translation gives CASSSQENTEAFF.

This chain links TRBV4-2 with TRBJ1-4, with 10 bases fitting TRBD1. V gave up 0 bases and J gave up 8 bases; unmatched junction bases: 3. The CDR3 has 15 amino acids. Germline assignment: CDR1 LGHNA and CDR2 YNFKEQ. As DNA, the CDR3 is TGTGCCAGCAGCCAAGATGGGACAGGGGCCGAAAAACTGTTTTTT. It specifies CASSQDGTGAEKLFF.

The chain couples TRBV28 to TRBJ2-1; 8 positions agree with TRBD2. Trimming removed 3 bases from V and 2 bases from J; junction bases left unmatched: 3. Per the germline V gene, CDR1 is MDHEN and CDR2 is SYDVKM. This CDR3 spans 15 amino acids. CDR3 nucleotide sequence: TGTGCCAGCAGTTTGAGCGGGAGAACCTACAATGAGCAGTTCTTC. It codes for CASSLSGRTYNEQFF.

The V gene is TRBV6-5, the J gene TRBJ1-1; 8 nucleotides match TRBD1. The trim removed 6 bases at V and 7 bases at J, leaving 4 bases unmatched. This CDR3 has 12 residues. Germline CDR1 MNHEY, CDR2 SVGAGI. DNA for the CDR3: TGTGCCAGCAGCTACGGACAGGGTGAAGCTTTCTTT. Protein product: CASSYGQGEAFF.

The V gene is TRBV29-1, the J gene TRBJ2-5, with D uncertain. The length of the CDR3 is 13 residues. With 8 bases removed from V and 4 bases from J, the gap between germline ends came to 17 bases. The V gene's germline CDR1 is SQVTM and CDR2 ANQGSEA. CDR3 coding DNA: TGCAGCATCCTGCCCTCTGGATCAGAGACCCAGTACTTC. It yields the protein CSILPSGSETQYF.

CDR3 bases: TGTGCCAGCAGCCCCCGGCCCCTTGGAAACACCATATATTTT. Translation gives CASSPRPLGNTIYF. V is TRBV2 and J is TRBJ1-3; D call uncertain. V dropped 6 bases and J dropped 3 bases, with 12 bases sitting between them. This CDR3 comprises 14 residues. CDR1 and CDR2 from the germline V gene are SNHLY and FYNNEI.

V and J are TRBV28 and TRBJ1-2; D ambiguous. Between the trimmed V and J ends, which lost 6 bases and 7 bases, there was a span of 15 bases. Germline lookup yields CDR1 MDHEN and CDR2 SYDVKM. The CDR3 runs 13 residues. CDR3 nucleotide sequence: TGTGCCAGCAGAAACCGGGTCACGAGTGGCTACACCTTC. This codes for CASRNRVTSGYTF.

This rearrangement joins TRBV5-6 to TRBJ2-2, with 8 bases fitting TRBD1. V lost 0 bases, J lost 5 bases, and 3 bases stayed unmatched. The CDR3 length is 15 residues. The germline V gene encodes CDR1 SGHDT and CDR2 YYEEEE. CDR3 sequence (DNA): TGTGCCAGCAGCTTGGTCAGGGGGCATACCGGGGAGCTGTTTTTT. Its translation: CASSLVRGHTGELFF.

J is TRBJ1-5 and V is TRBV12-3 or TRBV12-4; no definite D call. The V and J ends lost 2 bases and 3 bases respectively, with 5 bases between them. The CDR3 consists of 13 residues. CDR3 DNA sequence: TGTGCCAGCAGTTTAAGTACCAATCAGCCCCAGCATTTT. Protein sequence: CASSLSTNQPQHF.

This clone occurred a few times. The gene calls are TRBV29-1 and TRBJ1-2, with D hard to call. CDR3 length: 12 amino acids. Trimming shortened V by 4 bases and J by 0 bases, and 6 bases separated the two germline ends. The germline V gene has CDR1 SQVTM and CDR2 ANQGSEA. CDR3 amino acids: CSVVGANYGYTF. For the CDR3, the DNA is TGCAGCGTTGTTGGGGCTAACTATGGCTACACCTTC.

In this sample, this clone turned up once. V gene TRBV18 combines with J gene TRBJ2-1; 11 bases map to TRBD2. The CDR3 is 14 residues long. Trimming cost V 8 bases and J 4 bases; bases outside gene matches: 4. Germline V gene data show CDR1 as KGHSH and CDR2 as LQKENI. The CDR3 sequence is CASVPSGGYNEQFF. The DNA for the CDR3 is TGTGCCAGCGTCCCTAGCGGGGGGTACAATGAGCAGTTCTTC.

The chain carries TRBV6-6 and TRBJ2-3, with D hard to call. The CDR3 sequence is 14 residues long. V was shortened by 0 bases and J by 4 bases, with 8 bases between the two germline ends. Germline lookup yields CDR1 MNHNY and CDR2 SVGAGI (reference sequence). CDR3 nucleotides: TGTGCCAGCAGTTACTCTGATGCTTCAGATACGCAGTATTTT. The encoded protein is CASSYSDASDTQYF.

The chain is built from TRBV11-2 and TRBJ2-3; 8 bases match TRBD2. The V segment lost 7 bases and the J segment 4 bases; nucleotides outside the gene matches: 7. Germline V lookup: CDR1 SGHAT, CDR2 FQNNGV. The CDR3 extends over 14 amino acids. The CDR3 reads CASKRAGGPDTQYF. In DNA, the CDR3 is TGTGCCAGCAAACGCGCGGGAGGTCCAGATACGCAGTATTTT.

V and J are TRBV6-5 and TRBJ1-2; D gene unclear. Trimming cost V 6 bases and J 1 base, with 9 bases left between them. This CDR3 has 13 amino acids. From germline, CDR1 is MNHEY and CDR2 SVGAGI. The CDR3, as DNA: TGTGCCAGCAGGAGCCCACTTAACTATGGCTACACCTTC. Residues: CASRSPLNYGYTF.

V is TRBV27 and J is TRBJ1-1; D remains ambiguous. The CDR3 has 16 residues. The V gene lost 0 bases and the J gene lost 1 base, with 12 bases spanning the gap. Germline V CDR1 and CDR2: MNHEY, SMNVEV (reference sequence). CDR3 loop: CASSLSGVEGNTEAFF. CDR3 coding DNA: TGTGCCAGCAGTTTATCCGGGGTCGAGGGGAACACTGAAGCTTTCTTT.

The chain uses TRBV13 and TRBJ1-1; D uncertain. The CDR3 runs 13 residues. Germline V lookup: CDR1 PRHDT, CDR2 FYEKMQ (reference sequence). Trimming took off 1 base at V and 1 base at J, with 4 bases between the two ends. CDR3 in amino acids: CASSLDGNTEAFF. Here the CDR3 DNA reads TGTGCCAGCAGCTTAGACGGGAACACTGAAGCTTTCTTT. The full variable domain, in which reference TRBV13 and TRBJ1-1 provide the parts outside the CDR3, is AAGVIQSPRHLIKEKRETATLKCYPIPRHDTVYWYQQGPGQDPQFLISFYEKMQSDKGSIPDRFSAQQFSDYHSELNMSSLELGDSALYFCASSLDGNTEAFFGQGTRLTVV.

CDR3 loop: CASRSGPSPYNEQFF. CDR3 sequence (DNA): TGTGCCAGCAGATCGGGCCCATCTCCCTACAATGAGCAGTTCTTC. This rearrangement joins TRBV28 to TRBJ2-1; D is uncertain. Trimming took 6 bases from V and 2 from J, leaving 14 bases between them. CDR1 and CDR2 from the germline V gene are MDHEN and SYDVKM. The CDR3 contains 15 residues.

The CDR3: CASSLVAGTEQFF. The CDR3 nucleotides read TGTGCCAGCAGCTTAGTAGCAGGGACTGAGCAGTTCTTC. The chain uses TRBV7-2 and TRBJ2-1; tentatively, D is TRBD1 or TRBD2 (5 bases each). This CDR3 has 13 amino acids. Trimming removed 1 base from V and 9 bases from J, with 10 bases in between. The germline CDR1 and CDR2 sequences are SGHTA and FQGNSA.

The chain recombines TRBV3-1 (or the pseudogene TRBV3-2) with TRBJ2-3, with 11 bases fitting TRBD2. Per germline, CDR1 LGHDT and CDR2 YNNKEL (reference sequence). The length of the CDR3 is 17 residues. V shed 5 bases, J shed 2 bases, and the junction held 9 bases outside the gene matches. CDR3 loop: CASSSTVAGGLTDTQYF. The CDR3 DNA reads TGTGCCAGCAGCTCCACCGTAGCGGGAGGGCTCACAGATACGCAGTATTTT.